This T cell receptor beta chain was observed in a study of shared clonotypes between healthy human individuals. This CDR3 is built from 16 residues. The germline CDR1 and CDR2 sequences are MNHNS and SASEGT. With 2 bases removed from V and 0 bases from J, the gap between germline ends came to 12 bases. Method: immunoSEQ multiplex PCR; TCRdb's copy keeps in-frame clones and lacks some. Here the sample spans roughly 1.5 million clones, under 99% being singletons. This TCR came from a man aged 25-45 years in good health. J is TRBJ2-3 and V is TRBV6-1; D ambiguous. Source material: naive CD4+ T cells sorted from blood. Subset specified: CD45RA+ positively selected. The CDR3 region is CASSETKKLSTDTQYF. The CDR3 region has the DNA TGTGCCAGCAGTGAAACTAAGAAGCTGAGCACAGATACGCAGTATTTT.